This T cell receptor beta chain comes out of a study of blood T cell repertoires in COVID-19. The V gene lost 2 bases and the J gene lost 4 bases, with 9 bases spanning the gap. Germline V CDR1 and CDR2: MDHEN, SYDVKM. This CDR3 comprises 15 residues. Sequenced by immunoSEQ multiplex PCR; TCRdb stores in-frame clones only, minus some. The sample has around 79,000 clones, approximately 90% seen once; the top ten hold approximately 14%. This receptor was taken from a man aged 65-85 years with active or convalescent COVID-19. The chain couples TRBV28 to TRBJ2-6, with unresolved D. Sequencing was carried out using peripheral blood. CDR3 residues: CASSLNERGANVLTF. In nucleotides, the CDR3 is TGTGCCAGCAGTTTAAATGAGAGGGGGGCCAACGTCCTGACTTTC.